This TCR beta chain was sequenced for a study of blood T cell repertoires in COVID-19. This clone was seen just once. The V gene's germline CDR1 is KGHDR and CDR2 SFDVKD. V shed 12 bases and J shed 8 bases, with 18 bases lying between them. CDR3 length equals 12 residues. The protocol was immunoSEQ multiplex PCR, while the TCRdb copy is restricted to in-frame clones and leaves out a portion. The sample carries 55,000 or so clones, roughly 90% recorded once. The sequenced material came from peripheral blood. J is TRBJ1-2 and V is TRBV24-1; unclear D gene. The TCR originated in a man in his 60s with active COVID-19. DNA of the CDR3: TGTGCCGTCGGGCTCGGGGTGGGAGGCTACACCTTC. Translation: CAVGLGVGGYTF.